These 7 T cell receptor beta chains were all obtained from the same sample, sequenced in a study of blood T cell repertoires in COVID-19 (dated by TCRdb to 2019 to 2021). Library prep was done by the immunoSEQ multiplex PCR assay. In its TCRdb copy, this immuneACCESS table keeps in-frame sequences only and misses some clones. Where compared with another copy, unresolved V genes explain less than half of these, and the others have no known cause. The sample yields approximately 200,000 clones; approximately 78% were counted once. The biggest ten clones account for around a tenth of the sample. Sequences were obtained from PBMCs or T cells enriched from blood (not recorded which). The source of these receptors is a man aged 40-49 years who had recovered from COVID-19.

This chain joins TRBV6-1 and TRBJ2-1, with D maybe TRBD2 (6 bases). The CDR3 sequence is 17 residues long. Trimming stripped 2 bases from V and 3 bases from J, with 17 bases between. CDR1 and CDR2 from the germline V gene are MNHNS and SASEGT. Written as DNA, the CDR3 is TGTGCCAGCAGTGAAAGGTTTTTAACCGGGAGCTACAATGAGCAGTTCTTC. Protein product: CASSERFLTGSYNEQFF.

The chain recombines TRBV2 with TRBJ1-2, with D hard to call. This CDR3 comprises 13 residues. The V end was cut by 3 bases, the J end by 5 bases, with 10 bases between. Germline CDR1 is SNHLY and CDR2 is FYNNEI. CDR3 nucleotide sequence: TGTGCCAGCAGTGAGCACTTATCTTATGGCTACACCTTC. This sequence encodes CASSEHLSYGYTF. Combining the CDR3 with reference TRBV2 and TRBJ1-2 gives the whole variable domain EPEVTQTPSHQVTQMGQEVILRCVPISNHLYFYWYRQILGQKVEFLVSFYNNEISEKSEIFDDQFSVERPDGSNFTLKIRSTKLEDSAMYFCASSEHLSYGYTFGSGTRLTVV.

The chain combines TRBV2 with TRBJ2-3; TRBD2 aligns across 12 bases. The CDR3 extends over 16 amino acids. J gave up 2 bases and V 7 bases, and 7 bases lay outside the gene matches. Germline-derived CDR1 and CDR2 are SNHLY and FYNNEI. The CDR3 spells CASTKGLAGPTDTQYF. CDR3 nucleotides: TGTGCCAGCACCAAAGGACTAGCGGGGCCCACAGATACGCAGTATTTT.

This chain uses TRBV29-1 with TRBJ1-1, with D unresolved. CDR1 SQVTM and CDR2 ANQGSEA come from the germline V gene. The CDR3 loop spans 10 amino acids. The germline V and J ends were trimmed by 4 bases and 9 bases, with 9 bases remaining between them. The CDR3 reads CSVGASKAFF. Here the CDR3 DNA reads TGCAGCGTTGGCGCGTCTAAAGCTTTCTTT.

The V gene is TRBV5-6, the J gene TRBJ1-3, with unresolved D. The germline CDR1 and CDR2 sequences are SGHDT and YYEEEE. Trimming shortened V by 4 bases and J by 0 bases, and 5 bases separated the two germline ends. The CDR3 consists of 13 residues. This CDR3 is CASSPYSGNTIYF. The CDR3 coding sequence is TGTGCCAGCAGCCCTTACTCTGGAAACACCATATATTTT.

The J gene is TRBJ2-1, the V gene TRBV5-6, with 9 bases identical to TRBD1. The V gene end was trimmed by 5 bases and the J gene end by 13 bases; junction bases not matched to a gene: 10. The CDR3 has 13 amino acids. Germline V gene lookup returns CDR1 SGHDT and CDR2 YYEEEE. The CDR3 sequence is CASSYVQGAGQFF. CDR3 DNA sequence: TGTGCCAGCAGTTATGTACAGGGGGCAGGTCAGTTCTTC.

The V and J genes are TRBV5-1 and TRBJ2-5; 12 bases line up with TRBD2. There are 16 residues in the CDR3. With V trimmed by 0 bases and J by 5 bases, 5 bases remained unmatched. Germline loops: CDR1 SGHRS, CDR2 YFSETQ. The CDR3 reads CASSLASTSGGETQYF. For the CDR3, the DNA is TGCGCCAGCAGCTTGGCCTCGACTAGCGGGGGTGAGACCCAGTACTTC. The variable domain in full, with the rest retrieved from reference TRBV5-1 and TRBJ2-5, is KAGVTQTPRYLIKTRGQQVTLSCSPISGHRSVSWYQQTPGQGLQFLFEYFSETQRNKGNFPGRFSGRQFSNSRSEMNVSTLELGDSALYLCASSLASTSGGETQYFGPGTRLLVL.